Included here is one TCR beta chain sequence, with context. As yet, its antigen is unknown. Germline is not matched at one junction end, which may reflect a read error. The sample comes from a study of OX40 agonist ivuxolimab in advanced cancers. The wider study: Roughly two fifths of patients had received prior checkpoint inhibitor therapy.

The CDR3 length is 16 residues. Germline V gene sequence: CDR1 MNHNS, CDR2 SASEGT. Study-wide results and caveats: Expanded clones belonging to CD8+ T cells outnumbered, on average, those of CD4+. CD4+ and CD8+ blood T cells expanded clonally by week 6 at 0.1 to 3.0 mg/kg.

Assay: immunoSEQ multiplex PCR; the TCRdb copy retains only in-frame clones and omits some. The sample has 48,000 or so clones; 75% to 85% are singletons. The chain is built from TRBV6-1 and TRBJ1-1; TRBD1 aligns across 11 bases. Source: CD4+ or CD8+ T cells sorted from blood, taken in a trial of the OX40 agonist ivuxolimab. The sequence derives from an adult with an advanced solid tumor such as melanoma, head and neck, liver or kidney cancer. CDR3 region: CASSEGQGAWNTEAFF. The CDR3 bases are TGTGCCAGCAGCGAAGGACAGGGGGCTTGGAACACTGAAGCTTTCTTT.